This TCR beta chain was profiled in a study of beta chain features in type 1 diabetes. General study findings and limits: Highly expressing activated T cells could be over-counted with a cDNA template. PCR could preferentially amplify shorter templates, alike in patients and controls. Moderate but significant shortening of TCRB CDR3s was recorded in all four CD4+ subsets from Type 1 diabetes patients.

Germline-derived CDR1 and CDR2 are SEHNR and FQNEAQ (reference sequence). Trimming removed 8 bases at V and 6 bases at J, with 22 bases between. The CDR3 totals 15 residues. Note on this clone: Its antigen is not known.

All of the isolated RNA was reverse transcribed, so expressed TCRB transcripts were sequenced. Method: immunoSEQ multiplex PCR; TCRdb's copy keeps in-frame clones and lacks some. The table has fewer than 25,000 clones, roughly two thirds seen once. The chain uses TRBV7-9 and TRBJ1-2; a weak D match, TRBD1 (5 bases). The clonotype was recovered from a man between 18 and 35 years old with type 1 diabetes. Sequencing input: Tregs from blood. The CDR3 reads CASPRPGRERHGYTF. CDR3 DNA: TGTGCCAGCCCCCGGCCCGGCAGGGAAAGACATGGCTACACCTTC.